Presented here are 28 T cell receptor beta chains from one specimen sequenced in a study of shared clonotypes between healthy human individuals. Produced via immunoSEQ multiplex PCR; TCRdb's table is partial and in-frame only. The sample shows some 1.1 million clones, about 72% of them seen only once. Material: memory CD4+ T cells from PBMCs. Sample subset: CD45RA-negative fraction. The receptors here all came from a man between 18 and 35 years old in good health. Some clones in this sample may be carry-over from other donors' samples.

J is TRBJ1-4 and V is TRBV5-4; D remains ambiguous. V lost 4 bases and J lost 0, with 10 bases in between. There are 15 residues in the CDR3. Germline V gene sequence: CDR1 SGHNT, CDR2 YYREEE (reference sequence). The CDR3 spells CASSPSFATNEKLFF. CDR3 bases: TGTGCCAGCAGCCCCAGCTTCGCAACTAATGAAAAACTGTTTTTT.

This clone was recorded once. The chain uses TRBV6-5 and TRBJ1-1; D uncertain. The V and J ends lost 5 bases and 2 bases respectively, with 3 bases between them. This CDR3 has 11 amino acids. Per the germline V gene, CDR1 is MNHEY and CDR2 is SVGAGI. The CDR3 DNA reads TGTGCCAGCAGTATCAACACTGAAGCTTTCTTT. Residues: CASSINTEAFF.

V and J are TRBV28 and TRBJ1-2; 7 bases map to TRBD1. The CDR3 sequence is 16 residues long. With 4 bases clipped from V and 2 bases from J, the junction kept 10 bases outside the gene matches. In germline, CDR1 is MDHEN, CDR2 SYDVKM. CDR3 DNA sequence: TGTGCCAGCAGTTCCCCCCAGGGAGGGGGCAACTATGGCTACACCTTC. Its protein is CASSSPQGGGNYGYTF.

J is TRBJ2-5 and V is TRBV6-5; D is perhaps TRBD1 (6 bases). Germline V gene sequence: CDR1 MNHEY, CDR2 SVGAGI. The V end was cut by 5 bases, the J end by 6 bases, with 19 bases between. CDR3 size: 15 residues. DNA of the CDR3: TGTGCCAGCAGTCGGAACAGGGTCCCCCTAAAGACCCAGTACTTC. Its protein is CASSRNRVPLKTQYF.

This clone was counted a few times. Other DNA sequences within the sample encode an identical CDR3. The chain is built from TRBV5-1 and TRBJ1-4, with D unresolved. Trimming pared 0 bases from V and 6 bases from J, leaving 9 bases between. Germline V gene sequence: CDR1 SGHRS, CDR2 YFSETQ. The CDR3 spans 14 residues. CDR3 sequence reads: CASSLAGEDEKLFF. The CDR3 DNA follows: TGCGCCAGCAGCTTGGCCGGGGAGGATGAAAAACTGTTTTTT.

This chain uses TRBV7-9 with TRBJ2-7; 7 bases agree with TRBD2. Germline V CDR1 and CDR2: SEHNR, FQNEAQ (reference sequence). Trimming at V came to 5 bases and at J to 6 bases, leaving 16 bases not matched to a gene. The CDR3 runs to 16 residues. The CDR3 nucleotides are TGTGCCAGCAGCGAAGTCGTTGCTAGCGGCTCGCGCGAGCAGTACTTC. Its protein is CASSEVVASGSREQYF.

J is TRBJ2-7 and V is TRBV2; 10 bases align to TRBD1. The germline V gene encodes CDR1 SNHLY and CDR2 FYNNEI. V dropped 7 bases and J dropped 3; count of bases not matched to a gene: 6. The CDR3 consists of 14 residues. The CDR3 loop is CASIAGTGVYEQYF. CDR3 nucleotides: TGTGCCAGCATTGCCGGGACAGGGGTCTACGAGCAGTACTTC.

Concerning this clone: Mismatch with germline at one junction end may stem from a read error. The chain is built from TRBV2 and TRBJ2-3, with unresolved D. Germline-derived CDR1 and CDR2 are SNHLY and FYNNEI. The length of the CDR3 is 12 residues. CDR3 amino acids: CASREVGDTQYF. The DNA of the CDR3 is TGTGCCAGCAGGGAAGTAGGAGATACGCAGTATTTT.

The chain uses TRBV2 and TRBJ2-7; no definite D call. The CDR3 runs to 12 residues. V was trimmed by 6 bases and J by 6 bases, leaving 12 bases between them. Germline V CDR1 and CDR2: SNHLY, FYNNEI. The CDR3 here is CASSIDKSEQYF. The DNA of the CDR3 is TGTGCCAGCAGCATTGACAAGTCCGAGCAGTACTTC.

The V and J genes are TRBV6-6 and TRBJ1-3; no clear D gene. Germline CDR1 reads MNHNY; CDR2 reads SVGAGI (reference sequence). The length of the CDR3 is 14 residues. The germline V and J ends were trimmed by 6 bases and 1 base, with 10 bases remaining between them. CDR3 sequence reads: CASSRIRSGNTIYF. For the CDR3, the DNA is TGTGCCAGCAGCCGCATCAGGTCTGGAAACACCATATATTTT.

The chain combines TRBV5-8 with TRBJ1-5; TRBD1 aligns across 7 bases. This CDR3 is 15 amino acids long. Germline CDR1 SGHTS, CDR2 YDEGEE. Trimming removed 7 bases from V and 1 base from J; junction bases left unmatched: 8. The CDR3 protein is CASQRQGVSNQPQHF. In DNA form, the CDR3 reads TGTGCCAGCCAAAGACAGGGAGTGAGCAATCAGCCCCAGCATTTT.

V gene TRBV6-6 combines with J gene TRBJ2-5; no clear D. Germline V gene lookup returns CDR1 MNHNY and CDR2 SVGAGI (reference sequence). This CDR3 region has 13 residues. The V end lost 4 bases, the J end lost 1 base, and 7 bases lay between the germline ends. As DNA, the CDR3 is TGTGCCAGCAGTTGGCAGTCCCAAGAGACCCAGTACTTC. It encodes CASSWQSQETQYF.

The CDR3 loop is CASSDLGGVGYTF. The CDR3 nucleotides are TGCGCCAGCAGCGATTTGGGGGGTGTTGGCTACACCTTC. V usage is TRBV5-1 and J usage is TRBJ1-2; TRBD1 is a possible D gene (5 bases). Per the germline V gene, CDR1 is SGHRS and CDR2 is YFSETQ. This CDR3 has 13 residues. Trimming stripped 4 bases from V and 7 bases from J, with 14 bases between.

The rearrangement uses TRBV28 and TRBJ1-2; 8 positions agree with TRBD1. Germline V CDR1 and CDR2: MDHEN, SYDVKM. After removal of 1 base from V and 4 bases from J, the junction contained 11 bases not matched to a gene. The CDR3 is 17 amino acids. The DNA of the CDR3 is TGTGCCAGCAGTTTATTCGGGGCGACAGGGGTGGGCTATGGCTACACCTTC. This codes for CASSLFGATGVGYGYTF.

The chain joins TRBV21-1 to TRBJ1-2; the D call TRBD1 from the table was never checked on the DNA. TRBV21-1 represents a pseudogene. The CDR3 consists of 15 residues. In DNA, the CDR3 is TGTGCCAGCAGCAGTCACAGGGGGAGGTTCTATGGCTACACCTTC. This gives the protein CASSSHRGRFYGYTF.

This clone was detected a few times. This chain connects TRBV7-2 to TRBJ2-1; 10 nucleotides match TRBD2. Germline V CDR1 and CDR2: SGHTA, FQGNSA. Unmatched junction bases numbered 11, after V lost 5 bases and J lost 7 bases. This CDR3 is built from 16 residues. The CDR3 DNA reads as TGTGCCAGCAGCCCTGACCCGGGACTAGCGTGGAATGAGCAGTTCTTC. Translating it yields CASSPDPGLAWNEQFF.

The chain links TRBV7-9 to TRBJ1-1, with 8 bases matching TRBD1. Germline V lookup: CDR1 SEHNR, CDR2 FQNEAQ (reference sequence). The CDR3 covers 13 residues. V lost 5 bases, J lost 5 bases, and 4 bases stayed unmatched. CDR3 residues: CASSRTGMTEAFF. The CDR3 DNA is TGTGCCAGCAGCCGGACAGGGATGACTGAAGCTTTCTTT.

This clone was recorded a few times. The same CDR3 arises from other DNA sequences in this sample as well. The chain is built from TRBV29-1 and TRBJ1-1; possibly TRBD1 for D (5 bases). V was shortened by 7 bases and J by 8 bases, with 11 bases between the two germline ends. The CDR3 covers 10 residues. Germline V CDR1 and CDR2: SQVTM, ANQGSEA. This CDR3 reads CSGGGAEAFF. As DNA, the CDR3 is TGCAGCGGTGGCGGGGCCGAAGCTTTCTTT.

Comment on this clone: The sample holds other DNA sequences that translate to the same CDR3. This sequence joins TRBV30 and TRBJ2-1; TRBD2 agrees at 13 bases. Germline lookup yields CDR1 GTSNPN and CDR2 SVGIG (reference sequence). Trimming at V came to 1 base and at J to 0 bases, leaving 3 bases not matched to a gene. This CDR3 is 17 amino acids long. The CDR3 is CAWSGGLAGNSYNEQFF. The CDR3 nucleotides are TGTGCCTGGAGTGGGGGACTAGCGGGAAACTCCTACAATGAGCAGTTCTTC.

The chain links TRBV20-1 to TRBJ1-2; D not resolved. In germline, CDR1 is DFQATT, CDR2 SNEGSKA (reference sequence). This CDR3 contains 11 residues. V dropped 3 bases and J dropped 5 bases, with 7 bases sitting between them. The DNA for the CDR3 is TGCAGTGCTAGTGCGGAATATGGCTACACCTTC. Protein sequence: CSASAEYGYTF.

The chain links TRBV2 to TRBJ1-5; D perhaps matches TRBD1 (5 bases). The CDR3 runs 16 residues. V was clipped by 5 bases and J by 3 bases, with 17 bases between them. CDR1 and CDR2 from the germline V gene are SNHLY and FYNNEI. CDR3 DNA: TGTGCCAGCAGTCCCCAGCAGGGCGGGAACAATCAGCCCCAGCATTTT. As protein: CASSPQQGGNNQPQHF.

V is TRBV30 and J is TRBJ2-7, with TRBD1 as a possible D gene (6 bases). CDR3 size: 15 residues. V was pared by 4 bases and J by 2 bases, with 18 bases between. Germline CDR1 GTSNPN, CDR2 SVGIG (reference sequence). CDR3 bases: TGTGCCTGGACCCTGGACAGAGGAGGTACCTACGAGCAGTACTTC. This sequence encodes CAWTLDRGGTYEQYF.

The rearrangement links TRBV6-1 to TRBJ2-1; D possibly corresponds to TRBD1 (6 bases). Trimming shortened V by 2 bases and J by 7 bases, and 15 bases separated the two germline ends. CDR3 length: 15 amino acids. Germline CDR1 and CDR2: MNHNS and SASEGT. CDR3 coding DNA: TGTGCCAGCAGTGAAAGGGCGAGAAGGGGGAATGAGCAGTTCTTC. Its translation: CASSERARRGNEQFF.

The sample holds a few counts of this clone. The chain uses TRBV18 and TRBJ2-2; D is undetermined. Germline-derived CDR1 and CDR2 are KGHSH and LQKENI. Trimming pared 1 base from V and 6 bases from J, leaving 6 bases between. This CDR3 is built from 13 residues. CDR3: CASSPLFPGELFF. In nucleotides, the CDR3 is TGTGCCAGCTCACCACTTTTTCCCGGGGAGCTGTTTTTT.

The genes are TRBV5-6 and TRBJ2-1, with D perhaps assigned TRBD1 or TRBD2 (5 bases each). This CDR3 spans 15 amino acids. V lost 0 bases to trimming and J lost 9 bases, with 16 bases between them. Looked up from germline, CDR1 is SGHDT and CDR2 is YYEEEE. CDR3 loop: CASSLGSRGVVEQFF. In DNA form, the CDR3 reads TGTGCCAGCAGCTTGGGGTCGAGGGGAGTTGTTGAGCAGTTCTTC.

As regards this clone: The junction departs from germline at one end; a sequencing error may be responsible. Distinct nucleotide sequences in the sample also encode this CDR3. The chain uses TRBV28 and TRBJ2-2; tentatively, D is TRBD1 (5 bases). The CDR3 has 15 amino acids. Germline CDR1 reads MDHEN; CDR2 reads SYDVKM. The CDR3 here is CASSFLRRGTGELFF. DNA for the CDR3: TGCGCCAGCAGTTTTCTGAGAAGGGGCACCGGGGAGCTGTTTTTT.

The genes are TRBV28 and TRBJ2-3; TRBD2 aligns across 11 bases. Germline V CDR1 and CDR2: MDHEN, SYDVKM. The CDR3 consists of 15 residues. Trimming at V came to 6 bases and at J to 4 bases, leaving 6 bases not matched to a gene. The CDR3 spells CASSTSGRGADTQYF. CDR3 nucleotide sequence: TGTGCCAGCAGCACTAGCGGGAGAGGTGCAGATACGCAGTATTTT.

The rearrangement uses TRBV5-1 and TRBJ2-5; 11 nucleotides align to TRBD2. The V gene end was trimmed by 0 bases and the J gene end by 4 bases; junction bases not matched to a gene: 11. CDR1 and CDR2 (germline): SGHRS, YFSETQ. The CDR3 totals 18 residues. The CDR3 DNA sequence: TGCGCCAGCAGCTTGGAAGTTAGCGGGAGGGCCCTCGGAGAGACCCAGTACTTC. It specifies CASSLEVSGRALGETQYF.